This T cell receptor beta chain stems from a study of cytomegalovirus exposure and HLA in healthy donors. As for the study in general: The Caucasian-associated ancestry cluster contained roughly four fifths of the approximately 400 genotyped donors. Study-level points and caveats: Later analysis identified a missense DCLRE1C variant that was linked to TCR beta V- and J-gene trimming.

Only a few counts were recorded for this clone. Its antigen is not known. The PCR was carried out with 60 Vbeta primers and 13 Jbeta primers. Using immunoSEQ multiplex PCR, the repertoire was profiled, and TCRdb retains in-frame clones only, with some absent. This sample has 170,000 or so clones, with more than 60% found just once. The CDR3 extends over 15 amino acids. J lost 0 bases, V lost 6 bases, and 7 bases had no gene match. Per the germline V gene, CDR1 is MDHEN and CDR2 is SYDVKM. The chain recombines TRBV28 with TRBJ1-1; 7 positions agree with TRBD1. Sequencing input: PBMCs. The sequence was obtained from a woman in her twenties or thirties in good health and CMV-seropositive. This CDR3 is CASRTGDPMNTEAFF. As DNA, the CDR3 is TGTGCCAGCAGAACAGGGGACCCGATGAACACTGAAGCTTTCTTT.